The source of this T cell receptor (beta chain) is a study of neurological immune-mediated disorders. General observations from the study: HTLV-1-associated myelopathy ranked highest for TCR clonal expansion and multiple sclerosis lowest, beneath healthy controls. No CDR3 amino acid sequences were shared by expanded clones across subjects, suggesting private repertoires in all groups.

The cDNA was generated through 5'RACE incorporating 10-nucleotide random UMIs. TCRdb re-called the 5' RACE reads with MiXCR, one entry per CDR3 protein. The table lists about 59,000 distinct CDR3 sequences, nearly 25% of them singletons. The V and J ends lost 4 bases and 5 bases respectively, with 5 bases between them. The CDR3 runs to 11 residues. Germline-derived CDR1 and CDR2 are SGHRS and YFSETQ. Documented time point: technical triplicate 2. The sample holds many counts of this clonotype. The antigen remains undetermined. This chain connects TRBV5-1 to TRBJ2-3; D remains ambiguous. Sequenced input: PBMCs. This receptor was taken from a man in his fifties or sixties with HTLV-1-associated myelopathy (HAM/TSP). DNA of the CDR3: TGCGCCAGCAGCGCACTAGATACGCAGTATTTT. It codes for CASSALDTQYF.